Listed below are T cell receptor beta chains from one sample, sequenced in a study of blood T cell repertoires in COVID-19. Profiled with immunoSEQ multiplex PCR; TCRdb holds only in-frame clones, not every one. The table has 500,000 to 600,000 clones, about 89% seen once; the top ten hold 7.5% to 9.5%. Sequenced input: peripheral blood. The receptors come from a woman in her forties or fifties with COVID-19, enrolled during active disease. The CDR3 runs from the conserved cysteine through the conserved F or W. The D gene is left open where the match is weak. Size values are once, few and many counts, or a class for expanded clones, and some rows have none.

NA	TRBV9	NA	TRBJ1-2	TGTGCCAGCAGCGTAGGGAGGGATACCCTCTACACCTTC	CASSVGRDTLYTF
NA	TRBV7-2	NA	TRBJ1-2	TGTGCCAGCAGCTTACGCGGGTTCTATGGCTACACCTTC	CASSLRGFYGYTF
TRBD1	TRBV19	NA	TRBJ2-5	TGTGCCAGTAGTATCGAGGGGGCCCCGGGAGAGACCCAGTACTTC	CASSIEGAPGETQYF
TRBD1	TRBV2	NA	TRBJ1-2	TGTGCCAGCAGTACCGGGACAGCCGGAAAGGGCTACACCTTC	CASSTGTAGKGYTF
NA	TRBV6-5	NA	TRBJ1-2	TGTGCCAGCAGGACTCCGACAGGATCTGGAGGCTACACCTTC	CASRTPTGSGGYTF
NA	TRBV2	NA	TRBJ2-7	TGTGCCAGCGCTCTATGGTACGAGCAGTACTTC	CASALWYEQYF
TRBD2	TRBV27	NA	TRBJ2-3	TGTGCCAGCAGTTTGTCTAGCGGGGCAGATACGCAGTATTTT	CASSLSSGADTQYF
TRBD1	TRBV19	NA	TRBJ1-1	TGTGCCAGTAGTATCCGGGGACGACAGGGGATTGAAGCTTTCTTT	CASSIRGRQGIEAFF
NA	TRBV4-2	few	TRBJ1-2	TGTGCCAGCAGCCAAGATATCCTCTTTCACAGAACTCATAACTATGGCTACACCTTC	CASSQDILFHRTHNYGYTF
NA	TRBV30	NA	TRBJ1-1	TGTGCCTGGAGTGTCTACAGGGAAGCTTTCTTT	CAWSVYREAFF
TRBD1	TRBV3-1/TRBV3-2	NA	TRBJ1-3	TGTGCCAGCAGCCCCCCCCAGGGGGGAAGTAACACCATATATTTT	CASSPPQGGSNTIYF
TRBD1	TRBV7-2	NA	TRBJ1-2	TGTGCCAGCAGCCTAGGGACAGGCTATGGCTACACCTTC	CASSLGTGYGYTF
TRBD1	TRBV19	NA	TRBJ1-3	TGTGCCAGTACCGAGACAGGGGATTCCGGAAACACCATATATTTT	CASTETGDSGNTIYF
NA	TRBV27	NA	TRBJ1-1	TGTGCCAGCAGCCGGACAGTCCCTGACACTGAAGCTTTCTTT	CASSRTVPDTEAFF
NA	TRBV2	NA	TRBJ2-1	TGTGCCAGCACCACGACTGGGAATGAGCAGTTCTTC	CASTTTGNEQFF
TRBD1	TRBV28	NA	TRBJ2-7	TGTGCCAGCAGCTCTAGACAGGGCTTCTACGAGCAGTACTTC	CASSSRQGFYEQYF
NA	TRBV30	NA	TRBJ1-2	TGTGCCTGGAGGGAGCCCTTCGCTAACTATGGCTACACCTTC	CAWREPFANYGYTF
NA	TRBV2	once	TRBJ2-1	TGTGCCAGCAGGATCAGGGGTTACAATGAGCAGTTCTTC	CASRIRGYNEQFF
TRBD2	TRBV7-2	NA	TRBJ2-6	TGTGCCAGCAGCTTAAGTAGCGGGTCTGGGGCCAACGTCCTGACTTTC	CASSLSSGSGANVLTF
TRBD1	TRBV11-2	NA	TRBJ1-2	TGTGCCAGCAGCCGGGGACAGGGAATAGATGGCTACACCTTC	CASSRGQGIDGYTF
NA	TRBV11-3	once	TRBJ2-2	TGTGCCAGCAGCTTTCAGGGGGGGAACACCGGGGAGCTGTTTTTT	CASSFQGGNTGELFF
NA	TRBV28	NA	TRBJ2-1	TGTGCCAGCAGTCCTCCCCGGAGGGCGGCCAGCTCCTACAATGAGCAGTTCTTC	CASSPPRRAASSYNEQFF
NA	TRBV29-1	NA	TRBJ1-1	TGCAGCACCCTCAACCGGGGAGCTGATGGTGAAGCTTTCTTT	CSTLNRGADGEAFF
NA	TRBV5-1	NA	TRBJ2-4	TGCGCCAGCAGCGTCGCCGGAAGGGGAAACATTCAGTACTTC	CASSVAGRGNIQYF
NA	TRBV6-4	NA	TRBJ1-1	TGTGCCAGCAGTCTAGGCCCGAACACTGAAGCTTTCTTT	CASSLGPNTEAFF
TRBD2	TRBV5-4	NA	TRBJ2-1	TGTGCCAGCAGCTCGGGACTAGCGGGGGAGCAGTTCTTC	CASSSGLAGEQFF
TRBD1	TRBV25-1	NA	TRBJ2-7	TGTGCCAGCAGGGAAGGGGACAGCCGCTACGAGCAGTACTTC	CASREGDSRYEQYF
NA	TRBV2	NA	TRBJ2-7	TGTGCCAGCAGTGAAGGGCAGGCCATGCAGTACTTC	CASSEGQAMQYF
NA	TRBV28	NA	TRBJ1-2	TGTGCCAGCAGTTTAATCCAGAACTATGGCTACACCTTC	CASSLIQNYGYTF
NA	TRBV20-1	NA	TRBJ1-2	TGCAGTGCTAGTCTCGGGGGCTACACCTTC	CSASLGGYTF
NA	TRBV5-5	once	TRBJ1-1	TGTGCCAGCAGCCCACACCCCGGACAGCGGAACACTGAAGCTTTCTTT	CASSPHPGQRNTEAFF
TRBD1	TRBV30	NA	TRBJ1-1	TGTGCCTGGAGTCGGGACAGGATGAACACTGAAGCTTTCTTT	CAWSRDRMNTEAFF
NA	TRBV9	NA	TRBJ1-1	TGTGCCAGCAGTCCAAGGGGGGGCGGTGGAATTATGAACACTGAAGCTTTCTTT	CASSPRGGGGIMNTEAFF
TRBD1	TRBV19	once	TRBJ2-2	TGTGCCAGTAGAAGGCGACAGGGGGACACCGGGGAGCTGTTTTTT	CASRRRQGDTGELFF
NA	TRBV6-2/TRBV6-3	NA	TRBJ1-5	TGTGCCAGCAGTTACGGGACTGCAGTAAATCAGCCCCAGCATTTT	CASSYGTAVNQPQHF
NA	TRBV6-5	NA	TRBJ1-3	TGTGCCAGCGGTCTGACTCGGGGAGTTGGAAACACCATATATTTT	CASGLTRGVGNTIYF
TRBD1	TRBV28	NA	TRBJ1-2	TGTGCCAGCAGTCAAGGACAGGGGAACTATGGCTACACCTTC	CASSQGQGNYGYTF
TRBD1	TRBV19	once	TRBJ1-1	TGTGCCAGTAGTCCCACAGGGGGTGGGGGCACTGAAGCTTTCTTT	CASSPTGGGGTEAFF
TRBD1	TRBV7-2	NA	TRBJ1-1	TGTGCCAGCAGCTTAGTCGGGACAGGGGCCACTGAAGCTTTCTTT	CASSLVGTGATEAFF
TRBD1	TRBV6-5	NA	TRBJ2-5	TGTGCCAGCAAGGACAGGGGGTACCAAGAGACCCAGTACTTC	CASKDRGYQETQYF
NA	TRBV6-6	NA	TRBJ1-1	TGTGCCAGCAGTTCCGAAGGGAGAGGAAAAGCTTTCTTT	CASSSEGRGKAFF
TRBD2	TRBV5-1	NA	TRBJ2-3	TGCGCCAGCAGCTTGGAGCCTAGCGGGGGGGTCAGCACAGATACGCAGTATTTT	CASSLEPSGGVSTDTQYF
NA	TRBV6-1	NA	TRBJ1-1	TGTGCCAGCAGTGAAGGCAGGGAAGCTTTCTTT	CASSEGREAFF
NA	TRBV7-2	NA	TRBJ1-2	TGTGCCAGCAGCCGAGGGGGCTATGGCTACACCTTC	CASSRGGYGYTF
NA	TRBV5-8	NA	TRBJ1-5	TGTGCCAGCAGCTTTATCGGGGGAATGGGGGGGTTCAGCAATCAGCCCCAGCATTTT	CASSFIGGMGGFSNQPQHF
NA	TRBV6-5	NA	TRBJ1-2	TGTGCCAGCAGACCCTATACGGTTGGCTATGGCTACACCTTC	CASRPYTVGYGYTF
NA	TRBV27	NA	TRBJ1-1	TGTGCCAGCAGTCCCCGCGGCACTGAAGCTTTCTTT	CASSPRGTEAFF
NA	TRBV28	NA	TRBJ1-3	TGTGCCAGCAGTTTACGCATCAGGAGGCGCTCTGGAAACACCATATATTTT	CASSLRIRRRSGNTIYF
TRBD1	TRBV27	NA	TRBJ2-2	TGTGCCAGCACCCCGACAGGGTCGAACACCGGGGAGCTGTTTTTT	CASTPTGSNTGELFF
TRBD1	TRBV11-2	NA	TRBJ2-3	TGTGCCAGCAGCTCCACGGGACAGTCTACAGATACGCAGTATTTT	CASSSTGQSTDTQYF
NA	TRBV5-8	NA	TRBJ2-3	TGTGCCAGCAGCCCCCGGGGAAGGAGCACAGATACGCAGTATTTT	CASSPRGRSTDTQYF
NA	TRBV30	NA	TRBJ2-2	TGTGCCTGGAAAAGGGGATGGACCGGGGAGCTGTTTTTT	CAWKRGWTGELFF
NA	TRBV6-6	NA	TRBJ2-3	TGTGCCAGCAGTCCACAGGGAGGGTCAGATACGCAGTATTTT	CASSPQGGSDTQYF
NA	TRBV5-1	NA	TRBJ1-3	TGCGCCAGCAGCCCCGGACACTTAAGCTCTGGAAACACCATATATTTT	CASSPGHLSSGNTIYF